This T cell receptor (beta chain) was captured in a study of breast tumors, draining lymph nodes, adjacent tissues. This clonotype was picked up many times. From the multiplex PCR reads, TCRdb called clonotypes with MiXCR, one entry per CDR3 protein. Among approximately 130,000 distinct CDR3 sequences, about a fifth were seen once, and the ten largest hold about 2.4%. The lymph nodes were axillary draining lymph nodes from breast cancer patients. The trim removed 7 bases at V and 1 base at J, leaving 7 bases unmatched. Germline V CDR1 and CDR2: MNHNS, SASEGT. There are 16 residues in the CDR3. V is TRBV6-1 and J is TRBJ2-2; 9 positions match TRBD2. The sequence came from a female donor with breast cancer. Some clones in this sample may be carry-over from other donors' samples. The sample consisted of axillary lymph node tissue. In nucleotides, the CDR3 is TGTGCCAGCAAAGGACCTAGCGGGATGAACACCGGGGAGCTGTTTTTT. As protein: CASKGPSGMNTGELFF.